This T cell receptor (beta chain) appears in the sequencing data of a study of blood T cell repertoires in COVID-19. V was pared by 1 base and J by 4 bases, with 3 bases of the junction left unmatched. CDR1 is LGHNA and CDR2 is YNFKEQ in the germline V gene. There are 15 residues in the CDR3. Generated by immunoSEQ multiplex PCR, the TCRdb table keeps only in-frame clones and is missing some. This sample has about 150,000 clones, with about four fifths found just once. The sample was peripheral blood. The receptor's source is a woman in her sixties with acute or convalescent COVID-19. The J gene is TRBJ2-5, the V gene TRBV4-2; TRBD1 agrees at 10 bases. Written as DNA, the CDR3 is TGTGCCAGCAGCCAAGGGACAGGGGGAGCAGAGACCCAGTACTTC. Its translation is CASSQGTGGAETQYF.